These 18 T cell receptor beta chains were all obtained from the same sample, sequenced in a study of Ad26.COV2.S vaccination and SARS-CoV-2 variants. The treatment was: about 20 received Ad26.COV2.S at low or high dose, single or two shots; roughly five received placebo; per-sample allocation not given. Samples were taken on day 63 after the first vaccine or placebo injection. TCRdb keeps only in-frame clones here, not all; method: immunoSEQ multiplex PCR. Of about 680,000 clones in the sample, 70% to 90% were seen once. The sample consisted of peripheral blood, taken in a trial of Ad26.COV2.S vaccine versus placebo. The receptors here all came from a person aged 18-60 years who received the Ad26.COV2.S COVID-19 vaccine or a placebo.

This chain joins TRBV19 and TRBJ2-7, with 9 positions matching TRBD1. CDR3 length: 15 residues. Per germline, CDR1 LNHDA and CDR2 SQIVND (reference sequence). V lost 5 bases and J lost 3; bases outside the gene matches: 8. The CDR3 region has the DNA TGTGCCAGTAGTTCCGGGACAGGGTCGAGCTACGAGCAGTACTTC. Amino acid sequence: CASSSGTGSSYEQYF.

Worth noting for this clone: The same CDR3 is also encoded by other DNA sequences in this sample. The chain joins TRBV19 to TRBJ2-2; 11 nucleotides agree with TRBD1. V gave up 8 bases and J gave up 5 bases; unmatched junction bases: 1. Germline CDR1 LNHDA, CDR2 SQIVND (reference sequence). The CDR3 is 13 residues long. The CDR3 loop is CASRDRGTGELFF. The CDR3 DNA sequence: TGTGCCAGTCGGGACAGGGGGACCGGGGAGCTGTTTTTT.

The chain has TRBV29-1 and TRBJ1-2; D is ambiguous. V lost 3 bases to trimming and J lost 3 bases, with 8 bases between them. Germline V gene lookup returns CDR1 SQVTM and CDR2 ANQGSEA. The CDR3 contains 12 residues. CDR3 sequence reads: CSVEARYYGYTF. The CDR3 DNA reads TGCAGCGTTGAGGCCAGGTACTATGGCTACACCTTC.

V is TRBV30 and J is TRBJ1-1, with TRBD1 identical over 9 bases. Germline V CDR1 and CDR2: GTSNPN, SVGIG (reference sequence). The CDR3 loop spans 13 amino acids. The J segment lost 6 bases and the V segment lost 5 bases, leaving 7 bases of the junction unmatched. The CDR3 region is CAWDRDRVAEAFF. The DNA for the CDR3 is TGTGCCTGGGACCGGGACAGGGTCGCTGAAGCTTTCTTT.

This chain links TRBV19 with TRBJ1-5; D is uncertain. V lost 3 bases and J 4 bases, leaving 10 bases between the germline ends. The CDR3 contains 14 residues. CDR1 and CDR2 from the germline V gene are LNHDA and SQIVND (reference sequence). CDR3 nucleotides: TGTGCCAGTAGTATTAACAGCCGGAATCAGCCCCAGCATTTT. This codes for CASSINSRNQPQHF.

The CDR3 DNA reads as TGTGCCTGGGGACGAGACAGGCCGCGGGGCTACACCTTC. It is translated as CAWGRDRPRGYTF. V and J are TRBV30 and TRBJ1-2; D is possibly TRBD1 (6 bases). The CDR3 loop spans 13 amino acids. From germline, CDR1 is GTSNPN and CDR2 SVGIG (reference sequence). Trimming shortened V by 5 bases and J by 8 bases, and 18 bases separated the two germline ends.

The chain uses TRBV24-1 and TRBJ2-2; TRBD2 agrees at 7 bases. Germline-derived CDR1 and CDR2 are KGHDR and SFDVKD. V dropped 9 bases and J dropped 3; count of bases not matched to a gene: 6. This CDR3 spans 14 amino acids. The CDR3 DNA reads TGTGCCACCCCGGGGGAGGGCTACACCGGGGAGCTGTTTTTT. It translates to CATPGEGYTGELFF.

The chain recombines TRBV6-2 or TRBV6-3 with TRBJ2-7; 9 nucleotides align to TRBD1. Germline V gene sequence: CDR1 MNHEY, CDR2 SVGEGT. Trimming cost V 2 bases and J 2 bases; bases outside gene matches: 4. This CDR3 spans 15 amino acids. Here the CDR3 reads CASSYNTGGPYEQYF. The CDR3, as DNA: TGTGCCAGCAGTTACAATACAGGGGGCCCCTACGAGCAGTACTTC.

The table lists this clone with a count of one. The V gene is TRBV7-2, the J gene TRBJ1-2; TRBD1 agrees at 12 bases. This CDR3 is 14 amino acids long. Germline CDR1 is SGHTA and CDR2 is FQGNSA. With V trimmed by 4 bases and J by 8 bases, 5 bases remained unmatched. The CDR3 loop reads CASSSGTGGVGYTF. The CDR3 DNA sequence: TGTGCCAGCAGCTCCGGGACAGGGGGCGTCGGCTACACCTTC.

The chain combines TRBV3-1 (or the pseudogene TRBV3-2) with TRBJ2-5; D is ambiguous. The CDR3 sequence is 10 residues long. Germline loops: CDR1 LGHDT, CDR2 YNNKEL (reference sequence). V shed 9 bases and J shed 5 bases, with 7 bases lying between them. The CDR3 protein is CASSWETQYF. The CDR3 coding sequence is TGTGCCAGTAGTTGGGAGACCCAGTACTTC.

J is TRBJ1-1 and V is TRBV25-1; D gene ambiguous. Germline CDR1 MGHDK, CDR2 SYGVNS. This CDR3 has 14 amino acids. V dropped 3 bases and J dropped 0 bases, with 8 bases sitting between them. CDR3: CASSDGQVNTEAFF. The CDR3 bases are TGTGCCAGCAGTGACGGGCAGGTGAACACTGAAGCTTTCTTT.

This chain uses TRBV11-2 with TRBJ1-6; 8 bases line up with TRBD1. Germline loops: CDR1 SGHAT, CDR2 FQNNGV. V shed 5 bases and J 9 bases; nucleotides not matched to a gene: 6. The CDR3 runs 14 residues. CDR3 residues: CASSLDRGSSPLHF. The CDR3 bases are TGTGCCAGCAGCCTCGACAGGGGTAGTTCACCCCTCCACTTT.

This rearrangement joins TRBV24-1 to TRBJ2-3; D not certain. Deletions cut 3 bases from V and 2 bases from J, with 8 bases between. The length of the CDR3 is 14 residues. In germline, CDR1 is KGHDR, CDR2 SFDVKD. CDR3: CATSDPTNTDTQYF. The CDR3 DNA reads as TGTGCCACCAGTGATCCGACGAACACAGATACGCAGTATTTT.

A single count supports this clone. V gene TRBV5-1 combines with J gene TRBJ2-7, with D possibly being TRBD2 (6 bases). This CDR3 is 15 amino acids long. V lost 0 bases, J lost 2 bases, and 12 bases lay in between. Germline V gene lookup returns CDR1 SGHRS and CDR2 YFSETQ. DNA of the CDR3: TGCGCCAGCAGCTTGGAAGCGGGCGCTCCCTACGAGCAGTACTTC. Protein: CASSLEAGAPYEQYF.

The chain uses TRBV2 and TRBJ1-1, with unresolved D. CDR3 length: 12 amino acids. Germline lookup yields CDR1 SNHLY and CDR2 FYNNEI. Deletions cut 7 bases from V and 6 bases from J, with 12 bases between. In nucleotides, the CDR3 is TGTGCCAGCATCTTCGAAGCGGCTGAAGCTTTCTTT. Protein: CASIFEAAEAFF.

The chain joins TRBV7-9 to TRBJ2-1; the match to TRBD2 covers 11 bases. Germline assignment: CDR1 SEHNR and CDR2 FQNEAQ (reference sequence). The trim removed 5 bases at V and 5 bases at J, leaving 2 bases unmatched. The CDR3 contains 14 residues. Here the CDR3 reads CASSQGLADNEQFF. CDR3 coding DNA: TGTGCCAGCAGCCAGGGACTAGCGGACAATGAGCAGTTCTTC.

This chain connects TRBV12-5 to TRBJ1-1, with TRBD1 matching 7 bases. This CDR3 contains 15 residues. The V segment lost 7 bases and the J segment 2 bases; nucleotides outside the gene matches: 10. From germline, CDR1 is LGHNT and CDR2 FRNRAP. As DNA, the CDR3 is TGTGCTAGTGCCCCTCGGGACAGTTTTAACACTGAAGCTTTCTTT. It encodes CASAPRDSFNTEAFF. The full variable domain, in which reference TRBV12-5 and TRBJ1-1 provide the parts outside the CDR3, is DARVTQTPRHKVTEMGQEVTMRCQPILGHNTVFWYRQTMMQGLELLAYFRNRAPLDDSGMPKDRFSAEMPDATLATLKIQPSEPRDSAVYFCASAPRDSFNTEAFFGQGTRLTVV.

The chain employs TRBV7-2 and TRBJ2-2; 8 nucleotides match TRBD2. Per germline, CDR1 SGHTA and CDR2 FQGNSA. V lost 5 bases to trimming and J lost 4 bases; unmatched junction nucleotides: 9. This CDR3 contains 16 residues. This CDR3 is CASSRPGGRVTGELFF. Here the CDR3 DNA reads TGTGCCAGCAGCCGTCCGGGGGGGCGGGTCACCGGGGAGCTGTTTTTT.